This TCR beta chain was sequenced for a study of T cell responses to AZD1222 COVID-19 vaccine. Overall study findings and caveats: Repertoires were sampled only after the peak T cell response. Spike-specific TCR breadth and depth rose after two AZD1222 doses. Nearly half of spike-specific TCRs reportedly target unmutated variant regions.

Generated by immunoSEQ multiplex PCR, the TCRdb table keeps only in-frame clones and is missing some. The table lists 200,000 or so clones, around 86% of them singletons, with 2.5% to 3% in the top ten. A remark on this clone: Its target is unknown.

The input for sequencing was peripheral blood, taken on day 0 of MenACWY control vaccination. This sequence was found in an adult in good health.

DNA for the CDR3: TGTGCCAGCAGCACCAGAGGGGAGACTGAAGCTTTCTTT. Its protein product is CASSTRGETEAFF. J is TRBJ1-1 and V is TRBV7-2, with D possibly being TRBD1 (5 bases). CDR3 length: 13 amino acids. Germline CDR1 reads SGHTA; CDR2 reads FQGNSA. With 5 bases removed from V and 5 bases from J, the gap between germline ends came to 12 bases.